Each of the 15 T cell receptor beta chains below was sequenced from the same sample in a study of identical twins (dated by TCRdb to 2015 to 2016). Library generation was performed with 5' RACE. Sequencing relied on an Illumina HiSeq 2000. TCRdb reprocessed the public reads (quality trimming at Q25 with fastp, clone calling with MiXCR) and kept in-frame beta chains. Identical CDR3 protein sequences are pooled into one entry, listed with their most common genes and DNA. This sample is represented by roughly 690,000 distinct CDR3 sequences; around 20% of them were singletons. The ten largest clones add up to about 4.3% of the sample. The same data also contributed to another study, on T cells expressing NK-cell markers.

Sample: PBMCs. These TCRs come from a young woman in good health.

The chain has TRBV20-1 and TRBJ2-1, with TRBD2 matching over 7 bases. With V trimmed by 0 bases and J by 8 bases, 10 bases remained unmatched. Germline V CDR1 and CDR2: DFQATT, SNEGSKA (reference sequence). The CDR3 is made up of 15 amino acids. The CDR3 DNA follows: TGCAGTGCTAGAGATAAGCGACTAGCTTCGGATGAGCAGTTCTTC. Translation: CSARDKRLASDEQFF.

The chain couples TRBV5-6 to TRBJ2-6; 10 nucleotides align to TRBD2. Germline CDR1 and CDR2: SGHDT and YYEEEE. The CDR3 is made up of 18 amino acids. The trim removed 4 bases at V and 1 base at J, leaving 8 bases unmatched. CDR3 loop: CASSALLAGRSGANVLTF. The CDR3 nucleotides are TGTGCCAGCAGCGCCTTACTAGCGGGGAGATCTGGGGCCAACGTCCTGACTTTC.

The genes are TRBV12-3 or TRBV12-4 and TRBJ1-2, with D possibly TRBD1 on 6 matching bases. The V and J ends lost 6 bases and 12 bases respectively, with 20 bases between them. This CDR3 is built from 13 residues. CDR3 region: CASSLGGAARNTF. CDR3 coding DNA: TGTGCCAGCAGCCTCGGGGGCGCCGCTCGTAACACCTTC.

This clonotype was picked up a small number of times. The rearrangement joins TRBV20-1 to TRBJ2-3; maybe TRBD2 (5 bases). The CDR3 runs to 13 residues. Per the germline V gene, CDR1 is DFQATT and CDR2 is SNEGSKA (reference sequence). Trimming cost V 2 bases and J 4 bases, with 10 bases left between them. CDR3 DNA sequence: TGCAGTGCTAGATCCAGACTATCAGATACGCAGTATTTT. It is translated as CSARSRLSDTQYF.

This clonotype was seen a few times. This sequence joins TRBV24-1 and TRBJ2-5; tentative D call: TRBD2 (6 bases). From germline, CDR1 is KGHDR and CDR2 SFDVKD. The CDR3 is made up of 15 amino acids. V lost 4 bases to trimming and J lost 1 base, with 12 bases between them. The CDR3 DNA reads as TGTGCCACCAGTGAGGTAGCGGACTCCCAAGAGACCCAGTACTTC. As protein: CATSEVADSQETQYF.

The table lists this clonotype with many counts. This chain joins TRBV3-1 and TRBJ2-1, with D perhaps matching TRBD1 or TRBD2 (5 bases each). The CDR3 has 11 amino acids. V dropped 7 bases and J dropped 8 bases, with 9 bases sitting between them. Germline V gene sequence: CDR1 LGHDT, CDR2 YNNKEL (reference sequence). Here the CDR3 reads CASTLGDEQFF. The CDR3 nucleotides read TGTGCCAGCACCCTGGGGGATGAGCAGTTCTTC.

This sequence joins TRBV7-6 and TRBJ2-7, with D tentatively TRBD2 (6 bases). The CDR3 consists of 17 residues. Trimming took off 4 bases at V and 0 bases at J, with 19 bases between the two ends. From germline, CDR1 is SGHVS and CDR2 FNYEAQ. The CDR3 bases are TGTGCCAGCAGCTCGTTTGACCCAGGAGGGGACTCCTACGAGCAGTACTTC. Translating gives CASSSFDPGGDSYEQYF.

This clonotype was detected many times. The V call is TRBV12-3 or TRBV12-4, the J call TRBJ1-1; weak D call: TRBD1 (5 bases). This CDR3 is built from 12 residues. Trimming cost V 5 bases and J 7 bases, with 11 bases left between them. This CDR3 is CASSQNRNEAFF. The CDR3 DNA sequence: TGTGCCAGCAGTCAGAACAGGAATGAAGCTTTCTTT.

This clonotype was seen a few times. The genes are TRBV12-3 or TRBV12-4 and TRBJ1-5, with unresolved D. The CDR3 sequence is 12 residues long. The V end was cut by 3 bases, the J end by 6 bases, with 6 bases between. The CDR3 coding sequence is TGTGCCAGCAGTTTCCCCAGTCAGCCCCAGCATTTT. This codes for CASSFPSQPQHF.

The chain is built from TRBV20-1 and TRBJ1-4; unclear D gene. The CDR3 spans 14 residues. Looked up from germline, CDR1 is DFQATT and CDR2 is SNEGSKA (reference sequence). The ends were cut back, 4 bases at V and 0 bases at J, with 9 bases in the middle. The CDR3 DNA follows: TGCAGTGCTAATCCCTCTACAACTAATGAAAAACTGTTTTTT. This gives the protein CSANPSTTNEKLFF.

CDR3 amino acids: CSVSPRLRSEAFF. The CDR3 nucleotides are TGCAGCGTTAGCCCACGGCTGCGGTCTGAAGCTTTCTTT. This sequence joins TRBV29-1 and TRBJ1-1; D gene uncertain. The CDR3 loop spans 13 amino acids. Looked up from germline, CDR1 is SQVTM and CDR2 is ANQGSEA. Trimming left V 5 bases short and J 6 bases short, with 16 bases between.

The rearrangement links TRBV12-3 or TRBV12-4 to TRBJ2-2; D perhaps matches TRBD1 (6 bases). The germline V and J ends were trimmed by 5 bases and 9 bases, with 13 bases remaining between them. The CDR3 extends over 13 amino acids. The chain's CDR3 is CASSRSGAWELFF. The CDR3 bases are TGTGCCAGCAGTCGCTCAGGGGCCTGGGAGCTGTTTTTT.

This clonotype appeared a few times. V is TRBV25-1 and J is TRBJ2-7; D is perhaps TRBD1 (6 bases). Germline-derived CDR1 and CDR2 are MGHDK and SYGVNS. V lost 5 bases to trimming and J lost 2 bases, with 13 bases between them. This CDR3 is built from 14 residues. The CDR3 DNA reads TGTGCCAGCAGTTTACCGGACAGAACCTACGAGCAGTACTTC. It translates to CASSLPDRTYEQYF.

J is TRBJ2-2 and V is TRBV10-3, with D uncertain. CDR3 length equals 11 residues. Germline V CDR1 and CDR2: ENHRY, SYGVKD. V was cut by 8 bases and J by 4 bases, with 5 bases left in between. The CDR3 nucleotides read TGTGCCATCGGGATCACCGGGGAGCTGTTTTTT. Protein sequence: CAIGITGELFF.

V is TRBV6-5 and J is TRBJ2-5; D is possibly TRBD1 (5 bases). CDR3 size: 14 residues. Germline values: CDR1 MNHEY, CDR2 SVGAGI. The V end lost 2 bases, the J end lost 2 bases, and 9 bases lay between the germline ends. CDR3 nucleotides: TGTGCCAGCAGTTACCGGACAAATCAAGAGACCCAGTACTTC. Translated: CASSYRTNQETQYF.